This T cell receptor (beta chain) was recorded in a study of blood T cell repertoires in COVID-19. For the study at large: Some COVID-19 samples were acute and others convalescent; all came from the United States, Italy and Spain.

Cohorts were assigned according to the clinical history that participants reported. Exposed participants came across a COVID-19 case within 2 weeks before study entry. Source study methods: Cell counts per sample came from amplifying reference gene primers. The method was immunoSEQ multiplex PCR; TCRdb's version includes in-frame clones alone and lacks a portion of them. The V and J calls and clone size were taken over from that table, and D and trimming were inferred from the DNA. The table records more than 300,000 clones, around nine tenths of them present only once. The CDR3 has 14 amino acids. The ends were cut back, 7 bases at V and 8 bases at J, with 15 bases in the middle. The V gene's germline CDR1 is LGHDT and CDR2 YNNKEL (reference sequence).

The sample comprised PBMCs or T cells enriched from blood (not recorded which). This receptor was identified in a woman aged 30 to 39 who had been exposed to COVID-19. The chain couples TRBV3-1 (or the pseudogene TRBV3-2) to TRBJ1-6; the D is unclear. The CDR3 spells CASNRGRLDSPLHF. The CDR3 nucleotides read TGTGCCAGCAACCGGGGTCGGTTAGATTCACCCCTCCACTTT.